This T cell receptor beta chain came from a study of T cells expressing NK-cell markers. Study-wide context: Sorted CD3+CD56+NKG2C+, CD3+CD56+NKG2C- and CD3+CD56-NKG2C+ T cells provided the TCR beta repertoires. Seven HCMV-seropositive donors and one seronegative donor made up the eight sequenced donors.

For each CDR3 protein, TCRdb gives one entry from its re-call of the 5' RACE reads, without DNA. This listing includes roughly 450,000 distinct CDR3 sequences. The CDR3 has 17 amino acids. Germline V CDR1 and CDR2: SGHVS, FQNEAQ. The rearrangement joins TRBV7-8 to TRBJ2-1; lacking DNA, the TRBD2 call made by TCRdb goes unchecked. Specimen: blood T cells: a sorted CD56 or NKG2C T cell subset, CD4+ or CD8+ T cells, or bulk PBMC T cells (not recorded which). This TCR came from a woman between 50 and 59 years old in good health. CDR3 region: CASSARLAGGFGNEQFF.